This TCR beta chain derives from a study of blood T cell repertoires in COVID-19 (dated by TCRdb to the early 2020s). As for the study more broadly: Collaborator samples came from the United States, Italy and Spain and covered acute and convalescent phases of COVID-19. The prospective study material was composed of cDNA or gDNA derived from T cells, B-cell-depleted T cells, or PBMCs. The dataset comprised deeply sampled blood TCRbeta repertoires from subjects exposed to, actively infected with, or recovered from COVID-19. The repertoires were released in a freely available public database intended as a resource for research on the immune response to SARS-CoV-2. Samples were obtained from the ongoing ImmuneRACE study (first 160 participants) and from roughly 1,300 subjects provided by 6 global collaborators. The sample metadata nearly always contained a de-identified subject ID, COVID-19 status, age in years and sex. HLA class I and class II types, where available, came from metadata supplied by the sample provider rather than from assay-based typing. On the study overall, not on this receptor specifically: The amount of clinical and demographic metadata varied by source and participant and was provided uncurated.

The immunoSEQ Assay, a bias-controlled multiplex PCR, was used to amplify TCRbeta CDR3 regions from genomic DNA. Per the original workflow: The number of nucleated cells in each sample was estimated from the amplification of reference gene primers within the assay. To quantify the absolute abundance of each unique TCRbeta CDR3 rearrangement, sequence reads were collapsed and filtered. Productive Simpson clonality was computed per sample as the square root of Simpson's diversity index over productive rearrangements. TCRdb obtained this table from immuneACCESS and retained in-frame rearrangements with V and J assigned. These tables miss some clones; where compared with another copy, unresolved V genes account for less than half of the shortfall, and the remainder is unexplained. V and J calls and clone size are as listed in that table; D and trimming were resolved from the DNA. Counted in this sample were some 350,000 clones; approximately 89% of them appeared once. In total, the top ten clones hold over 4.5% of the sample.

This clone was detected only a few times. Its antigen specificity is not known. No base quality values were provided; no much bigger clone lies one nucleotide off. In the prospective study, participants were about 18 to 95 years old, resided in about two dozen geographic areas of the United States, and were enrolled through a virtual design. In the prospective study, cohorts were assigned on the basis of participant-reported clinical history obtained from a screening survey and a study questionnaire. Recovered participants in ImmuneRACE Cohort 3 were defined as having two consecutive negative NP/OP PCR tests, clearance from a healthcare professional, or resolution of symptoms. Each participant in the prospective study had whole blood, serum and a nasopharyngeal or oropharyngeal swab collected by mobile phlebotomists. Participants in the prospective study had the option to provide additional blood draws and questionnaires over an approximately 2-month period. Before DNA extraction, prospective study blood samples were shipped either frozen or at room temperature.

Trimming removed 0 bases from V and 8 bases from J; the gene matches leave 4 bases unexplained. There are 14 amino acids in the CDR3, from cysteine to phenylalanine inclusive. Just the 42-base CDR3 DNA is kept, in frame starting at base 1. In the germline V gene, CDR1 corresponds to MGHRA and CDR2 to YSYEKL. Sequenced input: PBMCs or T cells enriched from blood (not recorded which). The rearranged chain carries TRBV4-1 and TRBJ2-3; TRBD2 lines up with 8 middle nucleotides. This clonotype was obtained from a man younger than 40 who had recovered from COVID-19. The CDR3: CASSQEGTRSTQYF. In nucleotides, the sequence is TGCGCCAGCAGCCAAGAGGGGACTAGGTCTACGCAGTATTTT.